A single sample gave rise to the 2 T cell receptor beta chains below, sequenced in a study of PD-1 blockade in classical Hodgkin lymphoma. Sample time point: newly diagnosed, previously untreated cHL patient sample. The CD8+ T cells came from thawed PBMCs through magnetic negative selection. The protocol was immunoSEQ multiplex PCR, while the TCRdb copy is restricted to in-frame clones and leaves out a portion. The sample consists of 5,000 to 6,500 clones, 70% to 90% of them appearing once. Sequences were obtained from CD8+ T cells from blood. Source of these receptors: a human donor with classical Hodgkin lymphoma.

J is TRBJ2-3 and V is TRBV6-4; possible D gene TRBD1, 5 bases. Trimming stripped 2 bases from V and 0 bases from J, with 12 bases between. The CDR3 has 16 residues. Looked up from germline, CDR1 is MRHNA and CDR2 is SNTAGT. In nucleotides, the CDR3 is TGTGCCAGCAGTGACAAGGACAACCCTAGCACAGATACGCAGTATTTT. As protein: CASSDKDNPSTDTQYF.

The CDR3 region has the DNA TGTGCCAGCAGCCTGGGGGCAGATACGCAGTATTTT. Translated: CASSLGADTQYF. The V call is TRBV11-2, the J call TRBJ2-3; D is perhaps TRBD1 or TRBD2 (5 bases each). The CDR3 covers 12 residues. V gave up 5 bases and J gave up 4 bases, with 7 bases separating them. The V gene's germline CDR1 is SGHAT and CDR2 FQNNGV.